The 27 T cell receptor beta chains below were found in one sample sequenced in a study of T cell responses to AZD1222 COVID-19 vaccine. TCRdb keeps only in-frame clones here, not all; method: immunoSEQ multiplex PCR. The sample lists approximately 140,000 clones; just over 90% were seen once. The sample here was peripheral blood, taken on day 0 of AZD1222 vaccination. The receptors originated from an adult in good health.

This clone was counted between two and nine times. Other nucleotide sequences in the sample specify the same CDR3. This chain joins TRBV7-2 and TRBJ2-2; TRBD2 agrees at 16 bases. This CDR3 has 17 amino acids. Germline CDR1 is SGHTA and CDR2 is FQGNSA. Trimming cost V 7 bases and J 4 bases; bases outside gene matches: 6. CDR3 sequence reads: CASKGLAGGPGTGELFF. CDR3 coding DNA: TGTGCCAGCAAGGGACTAGCGGGAGGGCCAGGCACCGGGGAGCTGTTTTTT.

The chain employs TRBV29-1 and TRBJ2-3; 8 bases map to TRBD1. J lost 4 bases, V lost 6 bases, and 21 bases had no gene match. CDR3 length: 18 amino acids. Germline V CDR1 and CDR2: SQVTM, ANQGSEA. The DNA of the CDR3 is TGCAGCGTACGGACAGGGACCGCGAACCCGGTAGCGGCAGATACGCAGTATTTT. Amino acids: CSVRTGTANPVAADTQYF.

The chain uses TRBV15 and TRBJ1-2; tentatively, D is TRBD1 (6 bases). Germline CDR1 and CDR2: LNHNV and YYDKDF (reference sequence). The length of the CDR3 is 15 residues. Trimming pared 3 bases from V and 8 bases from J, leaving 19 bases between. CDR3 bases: TGTGCCACCAGCAGCCACGACGCAGGGGCGAGAGGCTACACCTTC. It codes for CATSSHDAGARGYTF.

Here the CDR3 DNA reads TGTGCCAGCAGCTTAGAGGCGGGAGGGTCCTACGAGCAGTACTTC. This gives the protein CASSLEAGGSYEQYF. This chain uses TRBV7-9 with TRBJ2-7, with TRBD2 matching 9 bases. V dropped 1 base and J dropped 1; count of bases not matched to a gene: 2. This CDR3 is 15 amino acids long. Germline CDR1 is SEHNR and CDR2 is FQNEAQ (reference sequence).

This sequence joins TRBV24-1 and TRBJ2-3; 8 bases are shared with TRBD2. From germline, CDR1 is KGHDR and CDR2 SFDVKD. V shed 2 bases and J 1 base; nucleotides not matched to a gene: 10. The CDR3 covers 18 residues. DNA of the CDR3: TGTGCCACCAGTGATTCCCGTTCAGCGGGAGCGCGCACAGATACGCAGTATTTT. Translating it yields CATSDSRSAGARTDTQYF.

CDR3 sequence: CASSQDIGVNTEAFF. In DNA, the CDR3 is TGCGCCAGCAGCCAAGATATCGGTGTGAACACTGAAGCTTTCTTT. The rearrangement joins TRBV4-3 to TRBJ1-1; D not resolved. Germline V lookup: CDR1 LGHNA, CDR2 YSLEER. There are 15 residues in the CDR3. The V and J ends lost 0 bases and 0 bases respectively, with 8 bases between them.

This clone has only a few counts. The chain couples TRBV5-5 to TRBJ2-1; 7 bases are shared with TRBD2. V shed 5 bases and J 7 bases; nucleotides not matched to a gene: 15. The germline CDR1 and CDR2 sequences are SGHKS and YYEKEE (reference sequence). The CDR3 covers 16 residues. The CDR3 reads CASSFLARGGRNEQFF. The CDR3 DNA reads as TGTGCCAGCAGTTTTCTCGCTAGGGGAGGGAGAAATGAGCAGTTCTTC. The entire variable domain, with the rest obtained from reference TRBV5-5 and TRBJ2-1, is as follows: DAGVTQSPTHLIKTRGQQVTLRCSPISGHKSVSWYQQVLGQGPQFIFQYYEKEERGRGNFPDRFSARQFPNYSSELNVNALLLGDSALYLCASSFLARGGRNEQFFGPGTRLTVL.

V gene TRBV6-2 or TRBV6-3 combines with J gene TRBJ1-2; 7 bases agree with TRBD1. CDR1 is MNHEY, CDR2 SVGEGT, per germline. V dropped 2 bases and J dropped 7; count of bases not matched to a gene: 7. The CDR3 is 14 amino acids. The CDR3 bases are TGTGCCAGCAGTTACCGACAGGGATCTATTGGCTACACCTTC. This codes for CASSYRQGSIGYTF.

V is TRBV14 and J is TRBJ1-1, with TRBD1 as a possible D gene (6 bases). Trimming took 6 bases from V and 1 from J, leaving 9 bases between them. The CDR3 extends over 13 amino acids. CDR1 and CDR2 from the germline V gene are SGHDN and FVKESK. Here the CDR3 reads CASSQTGNTEAFF. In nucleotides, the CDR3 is TGTGCCAGCAGTCAGACAGGGAACACTGAAGCTTTCTTT.

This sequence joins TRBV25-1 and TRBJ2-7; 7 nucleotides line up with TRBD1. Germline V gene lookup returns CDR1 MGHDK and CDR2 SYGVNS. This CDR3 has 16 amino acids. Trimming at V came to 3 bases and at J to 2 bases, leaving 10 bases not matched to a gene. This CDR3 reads CASSDPHRGLPYEQYF. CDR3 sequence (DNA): TGTGCCAGCAGTGATCCCCACAGGGGCCTACCCTACGAGCAGTACTTC.

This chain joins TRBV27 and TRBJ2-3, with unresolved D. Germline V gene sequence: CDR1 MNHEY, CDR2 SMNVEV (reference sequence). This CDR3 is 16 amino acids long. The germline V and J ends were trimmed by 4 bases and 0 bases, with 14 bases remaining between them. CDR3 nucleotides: TGTGCCAGCAGTTCCCTAGGAGCGTCTAGCACAGATACGCAGTATTTT. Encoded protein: CASSSLGASSTDTQYF.

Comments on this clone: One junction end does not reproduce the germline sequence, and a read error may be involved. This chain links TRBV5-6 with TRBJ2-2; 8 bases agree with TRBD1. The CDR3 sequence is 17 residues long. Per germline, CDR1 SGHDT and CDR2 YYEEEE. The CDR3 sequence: CASSTPWRTGNPGELFF. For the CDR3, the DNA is TGTGCCAGCAGCACCCCTTGGCGGACAGGGAACCCCGGGGAGCTGTTTTTT.

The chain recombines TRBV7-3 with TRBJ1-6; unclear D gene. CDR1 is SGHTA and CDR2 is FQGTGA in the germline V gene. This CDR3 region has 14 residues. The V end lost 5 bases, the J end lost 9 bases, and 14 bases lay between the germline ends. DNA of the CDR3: TGTGCCAGCAGCCGAGAAGGGCGGGGTTCACCCCTCCACTTT. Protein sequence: CASSREGRGSPLHF.

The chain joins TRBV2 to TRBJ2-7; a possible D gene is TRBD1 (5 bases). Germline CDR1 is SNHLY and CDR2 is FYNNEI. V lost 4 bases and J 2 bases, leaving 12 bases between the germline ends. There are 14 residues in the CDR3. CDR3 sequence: CASSAGRLTYEQYF. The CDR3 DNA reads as TGTGCCAGCAGTGCAGGGCGGCTGACCTACGAGCAGTACTTC. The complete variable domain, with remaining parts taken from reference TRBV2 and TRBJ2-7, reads EPEVTQTPSHQVTQMGQEVILRCVPISNHLYFYWYRQILGQKVEFLVSFYNNEISEKSEIFDDQFSVERPDGSNFTLKIRSTKLEDSAMYFCASSAGRLTYEQYFGPGTRLTVT.

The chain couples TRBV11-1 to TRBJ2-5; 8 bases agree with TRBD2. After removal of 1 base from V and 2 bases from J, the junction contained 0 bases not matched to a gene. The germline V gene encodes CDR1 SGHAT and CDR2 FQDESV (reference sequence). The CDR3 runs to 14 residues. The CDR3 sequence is CASSLGGGQETQYF. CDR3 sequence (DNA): TGTGCCAGCAGCTTAGGCGGGGGGCAAGAGACCCAGTACTTC.

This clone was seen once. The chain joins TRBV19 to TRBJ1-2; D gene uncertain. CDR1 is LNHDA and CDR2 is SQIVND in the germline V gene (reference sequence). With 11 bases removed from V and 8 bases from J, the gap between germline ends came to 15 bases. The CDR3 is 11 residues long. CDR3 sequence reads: CASTYAGGYTF. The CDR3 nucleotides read TGTGCCTCCACTTATGCGGGCGGCTACACCTTC.

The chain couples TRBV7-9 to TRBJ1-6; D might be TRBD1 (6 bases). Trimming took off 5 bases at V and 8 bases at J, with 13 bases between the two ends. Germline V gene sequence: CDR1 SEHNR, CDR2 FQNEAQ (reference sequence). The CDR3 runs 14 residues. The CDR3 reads CASSPLQGDSPLHF. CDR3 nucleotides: TGTGCCAGCAGCCCGTTACAGGGTGATTCACCCCTCCACTTT.

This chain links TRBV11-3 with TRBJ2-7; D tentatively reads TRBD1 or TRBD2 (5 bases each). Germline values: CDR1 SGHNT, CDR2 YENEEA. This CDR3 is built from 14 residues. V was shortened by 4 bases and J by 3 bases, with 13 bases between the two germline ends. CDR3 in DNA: TGTGCCAGCAGCTCCGGGACCACAATCTACGAGCAGTACTTC. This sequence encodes CASSSGTTIYEQYF.

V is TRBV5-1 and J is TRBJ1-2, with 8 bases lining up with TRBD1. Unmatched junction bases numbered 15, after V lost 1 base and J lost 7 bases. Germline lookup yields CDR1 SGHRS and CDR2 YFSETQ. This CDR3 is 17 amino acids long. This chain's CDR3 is CASSLKGQGSGSGGYTF. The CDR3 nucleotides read TGCGCCAGCAGCTTGAAAGGACAGGGAAGTGGTTCGGGTGGCTACACCTTC.

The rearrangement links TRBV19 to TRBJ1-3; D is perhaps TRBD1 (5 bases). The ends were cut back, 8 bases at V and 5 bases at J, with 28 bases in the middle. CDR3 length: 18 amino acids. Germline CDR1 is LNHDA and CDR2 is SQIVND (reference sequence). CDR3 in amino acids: CASAAEGPVASLRNTIYF. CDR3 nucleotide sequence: TGTGCCAGTGCCGCTGAGGGACCCGTTGCAAGTTTAAGAAACACCATATATTTT.

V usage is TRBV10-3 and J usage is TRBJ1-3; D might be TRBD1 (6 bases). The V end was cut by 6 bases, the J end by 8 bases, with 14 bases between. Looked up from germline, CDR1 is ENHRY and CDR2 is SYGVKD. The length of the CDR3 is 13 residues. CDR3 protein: CAIRGGQRDTIYF. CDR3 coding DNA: TGTGCCATCAGGGGAGGACAGCGGGACACCATATATTTT.

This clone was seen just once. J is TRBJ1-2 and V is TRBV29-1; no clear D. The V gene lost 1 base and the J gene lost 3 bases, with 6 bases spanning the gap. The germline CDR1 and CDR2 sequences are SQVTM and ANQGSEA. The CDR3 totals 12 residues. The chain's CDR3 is CSVEGTYYGYTF. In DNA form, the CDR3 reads TGCAGCGTTGAAGGAACATACTATGGCTACACCTTC.

CDR3 in DNA: TGTGCCACCAGTGATTCAAGGGGTAGCGGGAGGGGAAGCTCCTACAATGAGCAGTTCTTC. Translation: CATSDSRGSGRGSSYNEQFF. The gene calls are TRBV24-1 and TRBJ2-1; 11 positions agree with TRBD2. With 2 bases clipped from V and 0 bases from J, the junction kept 11 bases outside the gene matches. Germline CDR1 and CDR2: KGHDR and SFDVKD. There are 20 residues in the CDR3.

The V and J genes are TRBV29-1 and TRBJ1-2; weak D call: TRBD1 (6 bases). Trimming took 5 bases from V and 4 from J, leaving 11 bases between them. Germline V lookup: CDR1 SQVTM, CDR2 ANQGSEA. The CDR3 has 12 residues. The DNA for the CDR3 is TGCAGCGTTATGGACAGCGCCTATGGCTACACCTTC. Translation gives CSVMDSAYGYTF.

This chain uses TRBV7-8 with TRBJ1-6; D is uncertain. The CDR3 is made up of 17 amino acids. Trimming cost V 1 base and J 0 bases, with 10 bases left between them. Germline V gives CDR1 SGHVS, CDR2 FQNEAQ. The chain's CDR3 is CASSLGVRSSYNSPLHF. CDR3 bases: TGTGCCAGCAGCTTAGGGGTGCGGAGCTCCTATAATTCACCCCTCCACTTT.

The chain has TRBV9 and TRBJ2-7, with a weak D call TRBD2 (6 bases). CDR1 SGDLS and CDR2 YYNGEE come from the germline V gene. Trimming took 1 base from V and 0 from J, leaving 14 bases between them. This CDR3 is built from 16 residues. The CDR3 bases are TGTGCCAGCAGCGTATCAGGGACTCCTGACTCCTACGAGCAGTACTTC. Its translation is CASSVSGTPDSYEQYF.

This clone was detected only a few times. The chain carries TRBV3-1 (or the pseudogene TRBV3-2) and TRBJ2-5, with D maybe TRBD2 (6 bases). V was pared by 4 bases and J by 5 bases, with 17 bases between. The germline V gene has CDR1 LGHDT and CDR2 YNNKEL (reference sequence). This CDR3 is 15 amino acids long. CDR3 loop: CASSLNRGTRETQYF. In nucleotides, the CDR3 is TGTGCCAGCAGCCTAAATAGAGGGACTCGGGAGACCCAGTACTTC.